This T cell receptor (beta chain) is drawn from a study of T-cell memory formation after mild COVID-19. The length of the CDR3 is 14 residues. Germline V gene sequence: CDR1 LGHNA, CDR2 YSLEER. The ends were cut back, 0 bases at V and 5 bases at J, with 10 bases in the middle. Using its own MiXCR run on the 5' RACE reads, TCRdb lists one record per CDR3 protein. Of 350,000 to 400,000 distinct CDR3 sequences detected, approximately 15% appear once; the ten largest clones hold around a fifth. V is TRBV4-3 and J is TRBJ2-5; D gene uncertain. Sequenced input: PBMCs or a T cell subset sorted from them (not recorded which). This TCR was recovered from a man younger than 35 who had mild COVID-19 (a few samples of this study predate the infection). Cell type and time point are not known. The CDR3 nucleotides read TGCGCCAGCAGCCAAGAGCCCAGAATGGAGACCCAGTACTTC. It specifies CASSQEPRMETQYF.